The subject of this entry is one T cell receptor (beta chain). Its antigen is not known. Repertoires were generated with immunoSEQ multiplex PCR, while TCRdb's copy carries only in-frame clones and drops some. The data hold tens of thousands of clones, with approximately 68% observed a single time. This entry belongs to a study of radiotherapy plus CTLA-4 blockade in lung cancer. General study points: Following radiotherapy plus ipilimumab, tumor-derived TCR clones expanded in the blood.

The length of the CDR3 is 14 residues. From germline, CDR1 is LGHNA and CDR2 YNFKEQ. Trimming removed 4 bases from V and 6 bases from J, with 13 bases in between. This clonotype was sampled from a human donor with non-small cell lung cancer whose response to radiotherapy plus ipilimumab could not be evaluated. The V call is TRBV4-2, the J call TRBJ1-5, with D possibly TRBD1 on 6 matching bases. This material consisted of peripheral blood, taken from a patient treated with radiotherapy plus ipilimumab. The CDR3 loop reads CASSRGQTFQPQHF. The DNA for the CDR3 is TGTGCCAGCAGCCGGGGGCAGACCTTTCAGCCCCAGCATTTT.